The source of this T cell receptor beta chain is a study of blood T cell repertoires in COVID-19. Study overall: Acute and convalescent COVID-19 specimens originated in the United States, Italy and Spain. From T cells, B-cell-depleted T cells, or PBMCs came the material, which was cDNA or gDNA.

The CDR3 is 13 amino acids. Germline assignment: CDR1 GTSNPN and CDR2 SVGIG (reference sequence). Trimming removed 1 base at V and 4 bases at J, with 10 bases between. Methods used by the authors: The authors estimated nucleated cell counts from reference gene primer amplification. Clones were sequenced by immunoSEQ multiplex PCR, and TCRdb holds only the in-frame ones, with some missing. The DNA was the basis for D and trimming; V, J and clone size are from that table. The sample holds roughly 250,000 clones; approximately 90% are singletons and the top ten take over 3.5%. The chain couples TRBV30 to TRBJ1-2; D ambiguous. The sequencing sample was made of peripheral blood. This TCR derives from a woman in her thirties or forties with acute or convalescent COVID-19. The CDR3 DNA is TGTGCCTGGAGTGAACAGCCTATCTATGGCTACACCTTC. Translating it yields CAWSEQPIYGYTF.